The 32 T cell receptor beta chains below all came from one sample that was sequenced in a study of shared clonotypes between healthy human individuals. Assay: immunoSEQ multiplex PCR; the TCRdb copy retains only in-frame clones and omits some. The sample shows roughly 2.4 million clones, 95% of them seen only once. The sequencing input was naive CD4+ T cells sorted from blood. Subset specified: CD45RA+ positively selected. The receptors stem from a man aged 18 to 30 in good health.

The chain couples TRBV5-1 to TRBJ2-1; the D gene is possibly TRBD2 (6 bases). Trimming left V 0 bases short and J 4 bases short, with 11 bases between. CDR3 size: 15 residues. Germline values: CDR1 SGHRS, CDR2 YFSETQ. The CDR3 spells CASSLGSGPYNEQFF. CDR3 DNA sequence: TGCGCCAGCAGCTTGGGTAGCGGCCCATACAATGAGCAGTTCTTC.

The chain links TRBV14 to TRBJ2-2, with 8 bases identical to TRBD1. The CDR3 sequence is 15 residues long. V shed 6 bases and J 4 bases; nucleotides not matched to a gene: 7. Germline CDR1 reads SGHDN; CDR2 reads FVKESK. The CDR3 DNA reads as TGTGCCAGCAGTCGACAGGGGTTCGGCACCGGGGAGCTGTTTTTT. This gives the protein CASSRQGFGTGELFF.

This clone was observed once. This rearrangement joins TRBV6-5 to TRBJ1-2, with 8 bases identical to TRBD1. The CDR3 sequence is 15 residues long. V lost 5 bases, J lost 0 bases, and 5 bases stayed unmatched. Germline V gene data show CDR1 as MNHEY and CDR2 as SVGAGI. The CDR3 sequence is CASSRGGQANYGYTF. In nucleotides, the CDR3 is TGTGCCAGCAGTCGGGGGGGACAGGCTAACTATGGCTACACCTTC.

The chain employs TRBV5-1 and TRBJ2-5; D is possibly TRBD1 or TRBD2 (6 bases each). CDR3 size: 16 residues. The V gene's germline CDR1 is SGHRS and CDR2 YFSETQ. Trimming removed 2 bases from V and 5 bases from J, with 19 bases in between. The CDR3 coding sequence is TGCGCCAGCAGCTTTGCCGGGACCAAGGGGGGTGAGACCCAGTACTTC. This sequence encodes CASSFAGTKGGETQYF.

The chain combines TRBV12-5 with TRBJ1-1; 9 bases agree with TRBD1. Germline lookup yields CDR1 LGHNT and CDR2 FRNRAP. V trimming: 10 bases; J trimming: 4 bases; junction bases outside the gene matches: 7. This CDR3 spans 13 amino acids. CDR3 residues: CAIRQGEGTEAFF. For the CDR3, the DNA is TGTGCTATTCGACAGGGGGAGGGCACTGAAGCTTTCTTT.

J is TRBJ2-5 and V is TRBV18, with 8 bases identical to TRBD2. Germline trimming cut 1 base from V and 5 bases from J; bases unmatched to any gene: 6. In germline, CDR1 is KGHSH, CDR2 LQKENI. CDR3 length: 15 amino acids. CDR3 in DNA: TGTGCCAGCTCACCACGACGGGAGGGGAGGGAGACCCAGTACTTC. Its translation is CASSPRREGRETQYF.

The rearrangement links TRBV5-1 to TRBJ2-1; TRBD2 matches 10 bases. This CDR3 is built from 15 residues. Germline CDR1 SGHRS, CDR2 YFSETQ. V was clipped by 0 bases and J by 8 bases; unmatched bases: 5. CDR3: CASSLDTSGTDEQFF. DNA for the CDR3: TGCGCCAGCAGCTTGGACACTAGCGGGACTGATGAGCAGTTCTTC.

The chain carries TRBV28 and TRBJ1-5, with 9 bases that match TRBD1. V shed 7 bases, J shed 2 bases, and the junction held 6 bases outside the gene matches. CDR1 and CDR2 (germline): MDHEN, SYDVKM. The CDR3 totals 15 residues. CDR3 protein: CASKGQGIGNQPQHF. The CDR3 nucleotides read TGTGCCAGCAAGGGACAGGGAATAGGCAATCAGCCCCAGCATTTT.

Here the CDR3 DNA reads TGTGCCAGCAGCTTAGTTTTTGGTAGCGGAAGCCCTAGCACAGATACGCAGTATTTT. Translating gives CASSLVFGSGSPSTDTQYF. The chain combines TRBV7-9 with TRBJ2-3; D is possibly TRBD2 (6 bases). From germline, CDR1 is SEHNR and CDR2 FQNEAQ (reference sequence). Trimming pared 1 base from V and 0 bases from J, leaving 20 bases between. This CDR3 spans 19 amino acids.

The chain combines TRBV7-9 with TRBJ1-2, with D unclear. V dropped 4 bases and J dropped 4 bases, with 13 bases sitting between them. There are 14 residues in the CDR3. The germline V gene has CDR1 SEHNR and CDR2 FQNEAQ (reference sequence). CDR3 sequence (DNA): TGTGCCAGCAGCTCTTACTTGGAAACCTATGGCTACACCTTC. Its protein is CASSSYLETYGYTF.

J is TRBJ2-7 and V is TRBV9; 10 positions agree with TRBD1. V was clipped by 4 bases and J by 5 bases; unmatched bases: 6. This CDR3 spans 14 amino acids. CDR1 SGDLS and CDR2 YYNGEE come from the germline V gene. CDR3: CASSRGQGPNEQYF. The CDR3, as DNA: TGTGCCAGCAGCCGGGGACAGGGGCCGAACGAGCAGTACTTC.

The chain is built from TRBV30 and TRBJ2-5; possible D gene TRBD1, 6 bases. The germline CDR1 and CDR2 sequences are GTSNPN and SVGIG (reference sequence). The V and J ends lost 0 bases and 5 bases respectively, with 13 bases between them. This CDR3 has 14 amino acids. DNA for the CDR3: TGTGCCTGGAGTGTGGGGACACCCCAGGAGACCCAGTACTTC. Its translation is CAWSVGTPQETQYF.

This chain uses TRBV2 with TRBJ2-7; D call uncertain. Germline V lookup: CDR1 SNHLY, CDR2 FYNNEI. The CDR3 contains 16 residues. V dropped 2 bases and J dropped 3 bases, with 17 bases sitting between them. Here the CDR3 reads CASSEMSLSPDYEQYF. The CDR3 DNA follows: TGTGCCAGCAGTGAAATGAGTCTTTCCCCGGACTACGAGCAGTACTTC.

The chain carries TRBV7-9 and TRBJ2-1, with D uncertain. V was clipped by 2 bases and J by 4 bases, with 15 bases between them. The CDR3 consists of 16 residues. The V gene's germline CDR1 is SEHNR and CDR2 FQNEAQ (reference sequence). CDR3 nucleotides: TGTGCCAGCAGCTTAAGCGCCCTAGGGTTATACAATGAGCAGTTCTTC. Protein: CASSLSALGLYNEQFF.

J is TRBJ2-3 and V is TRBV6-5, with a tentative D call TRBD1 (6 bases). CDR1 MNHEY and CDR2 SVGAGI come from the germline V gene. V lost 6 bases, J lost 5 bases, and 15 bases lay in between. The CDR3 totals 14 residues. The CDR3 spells CASSYRTGRDTQYF. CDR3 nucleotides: TGTGCCAGCAGCTACCGAACAGGGCGAGATACGCAGTATTTT.

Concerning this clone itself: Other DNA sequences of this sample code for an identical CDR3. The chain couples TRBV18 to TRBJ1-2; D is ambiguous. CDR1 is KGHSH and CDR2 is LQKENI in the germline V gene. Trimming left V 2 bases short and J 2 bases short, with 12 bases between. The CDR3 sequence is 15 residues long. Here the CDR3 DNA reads TGTGCCAGCTCACCATTACCGGGAGCGAACTATGGCTACACCTTC. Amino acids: CASSPLPGANYGYTF. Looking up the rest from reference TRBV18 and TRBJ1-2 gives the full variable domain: NAGVMQNPRHLVRRRGQEARLRCSPMKGHSHVYWYRQLPEEGLKFMVYLQKENIIDESGMPKERFSAEFPKEGPSILRIQQVVRGDSAAYFCASSPLPGANYGYTFGSGTRLTVV.

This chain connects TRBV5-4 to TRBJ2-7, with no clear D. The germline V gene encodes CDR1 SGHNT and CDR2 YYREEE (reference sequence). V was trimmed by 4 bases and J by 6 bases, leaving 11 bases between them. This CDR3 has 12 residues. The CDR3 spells CASSAGMGEQYF. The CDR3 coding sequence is TGTGCCAGCAGCGCCGGCATGGGCGAGCAGTACTTC.

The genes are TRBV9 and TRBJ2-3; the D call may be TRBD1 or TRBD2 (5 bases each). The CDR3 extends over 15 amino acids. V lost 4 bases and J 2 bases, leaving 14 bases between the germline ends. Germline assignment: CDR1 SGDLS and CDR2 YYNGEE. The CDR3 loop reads CASSPDWGNTDTQYF. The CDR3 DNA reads TGTGCCAGCAGCCCAGACTGGGGGAACACAGATACGCAGTATTTT.

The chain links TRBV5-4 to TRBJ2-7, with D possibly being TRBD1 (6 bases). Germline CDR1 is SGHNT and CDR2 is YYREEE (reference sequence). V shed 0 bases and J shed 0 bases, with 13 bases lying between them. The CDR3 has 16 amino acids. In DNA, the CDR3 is TGTGCCAGCAGCTTGGGGGCAGGGACAAGCTCCTACGAGCAGTACTTC. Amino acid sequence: CASSLGAGTSSYEQYF. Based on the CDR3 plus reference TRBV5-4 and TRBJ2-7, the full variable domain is ETGVTQSPTHLIKTRGQQVTLRCSSQSGHNTVSWYQQALGQGPQFIFQYYREEENGRGNFPPRFSGLQFPNYSSELNVNALELDDSALYLCASSLGAGTSSYEQYFGPGTRLTVT.

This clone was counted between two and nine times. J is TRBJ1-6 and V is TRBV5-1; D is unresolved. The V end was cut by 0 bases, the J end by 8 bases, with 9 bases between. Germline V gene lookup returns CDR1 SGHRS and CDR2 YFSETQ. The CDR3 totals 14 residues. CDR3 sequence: CASSLGHTYSPLHF. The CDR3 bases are TGCGCCAGCAGCTTGGGACACACGTATTCACCCCTCCACTTT.

The CDR3 DNA follows: TGCGCCAGCAGCTTGGATACACCGGGGATGGGCACAGATACGCAGTATTTT. Translated, it gives CASSLDTPGMGTDTQYF. The J gene is TRBJ2-3, the V gene TRBV5-1; a weak D match, TRBD2 (5 bases). Germline CDR1 is SGHRS and CDR2 is YFSETQ. V shed 0 bases and J shed 1 base, with 15 bases lying between them. The CDR3 is made up of 17 amino acids.

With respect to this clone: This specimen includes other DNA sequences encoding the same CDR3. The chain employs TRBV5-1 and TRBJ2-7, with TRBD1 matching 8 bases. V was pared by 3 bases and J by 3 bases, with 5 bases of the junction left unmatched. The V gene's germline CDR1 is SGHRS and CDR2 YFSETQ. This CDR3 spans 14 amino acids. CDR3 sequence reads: CASSSSGTGYEQYF. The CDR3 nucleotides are TGCGCCAGCAGCTCATCCGGGACAGGCTACGAGCAGTACTTC.

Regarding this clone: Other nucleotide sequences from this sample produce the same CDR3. CDR3 region: CASSLGVNTEAFF. DNA of the CDR3: TGTGCCAGCAGCCTGGGGGTTAACACTGAAGCTTTCTTT. The genes are TRBV11-3 and TRBJ1-1, with D maybe TRBD1 (5 bases). Germline CDR1 reads SGHNT; CDR2 reads YENEEA. V was cut by 5 bases and J by 2 bases, with 9 bases left in between. The CDR3 spans 13 residues. Looking up the rest from reference TRBV11-3 and TRBJ1-1 gives the full variable domain: EAGVVQSPRYKIIEKKQPVAFWCNPISGHNTLYWYLQNLGQGPELLIRYENEEAVDDSQLPKDRFSAERLKGVDSTLKIQPAELGDSAVYLCASSLGVNTEAFFGQGTRLTVV.

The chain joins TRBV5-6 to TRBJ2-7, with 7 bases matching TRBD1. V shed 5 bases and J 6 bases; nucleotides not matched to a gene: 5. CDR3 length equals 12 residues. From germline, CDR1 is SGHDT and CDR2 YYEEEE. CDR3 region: CASRRTGSEQYF. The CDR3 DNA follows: TGTGCCAGCAGGCGGACAGGTTCCGAGCAGTACTTC.

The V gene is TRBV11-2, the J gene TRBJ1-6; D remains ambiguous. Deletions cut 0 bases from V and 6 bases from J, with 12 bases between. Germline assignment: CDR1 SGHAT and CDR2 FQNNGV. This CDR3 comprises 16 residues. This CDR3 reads CASSLDHRVLNSPLHF. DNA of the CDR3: TGTGCCAGCAGCTTAGATCACCGGGTTCTTAATTCACCCCTCCACTTT. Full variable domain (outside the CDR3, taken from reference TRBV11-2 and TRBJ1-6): EAGVAQSPRYKIIEKRQSVAFWCNPISGHATLYWYQQILGQGPKLLIQFQNNGVVDDSQLPKDRFSAERLKGVDSTLKIQPAKLEDSAVYLCASSLDHRVLNSPLHFGNGTRLTVT.

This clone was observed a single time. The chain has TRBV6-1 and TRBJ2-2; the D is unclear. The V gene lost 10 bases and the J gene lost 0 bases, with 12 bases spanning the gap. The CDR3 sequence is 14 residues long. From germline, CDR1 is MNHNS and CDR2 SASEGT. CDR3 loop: CATGTASNTGELFF. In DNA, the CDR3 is TGTGCCACCGGCACGGCCTCGAACACCGGGGAGCTGTTTTTT.

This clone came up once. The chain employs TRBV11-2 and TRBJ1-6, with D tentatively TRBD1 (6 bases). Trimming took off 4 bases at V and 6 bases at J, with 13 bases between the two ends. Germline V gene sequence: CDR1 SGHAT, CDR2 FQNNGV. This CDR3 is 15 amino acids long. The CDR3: CASSSRGQGNSPLHF. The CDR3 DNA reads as TGTGCCAGCAGCTCCCGGGGGCAGGGTAATTCACCCCTCCACTTT.

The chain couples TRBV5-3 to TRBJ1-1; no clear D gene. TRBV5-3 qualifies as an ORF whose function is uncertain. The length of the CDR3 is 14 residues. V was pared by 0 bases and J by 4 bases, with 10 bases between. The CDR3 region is CARSLEARLTEAFF. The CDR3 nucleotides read TGTGCCAGAAGCTTGGAAGCGCGGCTCACTGAAGCTTTCTTT.

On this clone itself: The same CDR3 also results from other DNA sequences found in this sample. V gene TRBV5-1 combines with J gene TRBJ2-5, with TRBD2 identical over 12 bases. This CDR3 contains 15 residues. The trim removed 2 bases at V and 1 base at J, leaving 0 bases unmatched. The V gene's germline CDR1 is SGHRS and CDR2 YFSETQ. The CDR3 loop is CASSLLAGGQETQYF. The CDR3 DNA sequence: TGCGCCAGCAGCTTACTAGCGGGAGGCCAAGAGACCCAGTACTTC.

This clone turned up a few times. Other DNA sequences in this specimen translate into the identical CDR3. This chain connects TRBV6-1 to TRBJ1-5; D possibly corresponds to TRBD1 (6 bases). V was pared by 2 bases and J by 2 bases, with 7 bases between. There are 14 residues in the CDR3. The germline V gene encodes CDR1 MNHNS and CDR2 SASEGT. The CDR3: CASSERQGNQPQHF. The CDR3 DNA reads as TGTGCCAGCAGTGAACGACAGGGCAATCAGCCCCAGCATTTT.

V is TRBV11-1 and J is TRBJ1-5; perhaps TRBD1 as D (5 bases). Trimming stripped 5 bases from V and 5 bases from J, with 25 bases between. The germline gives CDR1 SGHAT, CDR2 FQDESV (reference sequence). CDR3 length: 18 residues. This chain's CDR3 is CASSPCSSRRGDYQPQHF. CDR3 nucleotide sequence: TGTGCCAGCAGCCCCTGTTCATCTCGGCGGGGGGATTATCAGCCCCAGCATTTT.

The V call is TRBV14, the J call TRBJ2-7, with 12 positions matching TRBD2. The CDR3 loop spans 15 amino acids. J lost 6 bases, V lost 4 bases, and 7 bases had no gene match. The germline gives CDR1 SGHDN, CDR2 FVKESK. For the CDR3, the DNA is TGTGCCAGCAGCCGAACTAGCGGGGGGACCTCCGAGCAGTACTTC. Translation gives CASSRTSGGTSEQYF.